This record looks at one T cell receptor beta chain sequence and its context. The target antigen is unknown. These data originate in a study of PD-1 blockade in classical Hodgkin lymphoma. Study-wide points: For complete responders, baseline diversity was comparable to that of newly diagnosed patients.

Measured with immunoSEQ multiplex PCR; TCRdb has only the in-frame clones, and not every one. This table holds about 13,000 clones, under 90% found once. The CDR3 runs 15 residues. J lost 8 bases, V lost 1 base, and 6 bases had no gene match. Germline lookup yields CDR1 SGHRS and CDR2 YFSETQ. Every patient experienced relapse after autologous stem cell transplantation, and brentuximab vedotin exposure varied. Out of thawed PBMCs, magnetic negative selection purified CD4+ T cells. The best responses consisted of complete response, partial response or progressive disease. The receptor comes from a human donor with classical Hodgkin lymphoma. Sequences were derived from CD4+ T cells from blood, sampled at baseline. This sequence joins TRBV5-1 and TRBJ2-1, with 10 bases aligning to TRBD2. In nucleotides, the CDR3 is TGCGCCAGCAGCTTGACCAGCGGGGGGGCCCATGAGCAGTTCTTC. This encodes CASSLTSGGAHEQFF.